These 22 T cell receptor beta chains were sequenced from one sample in a study of read filtering for tumor transcriptome and immune sequencing. From 300 to 400 ng of RNA, a library with molecular barcoded alpha/delta and beta/gamma adaptors was made. Using its own MiXCR run on the reads, TCRdb lists one record per CDR3 protein. The table has tens of thousands of distinct CDR3 sequences, roughly 19% seen once. The sequenced material came from a population of CD138-negative cells sorted from bone marrow. The receptors come from a donor aged 40 or over with multiple myeloma.

Worth noting for this clonotype: One end of the junction does not line up with germline, which may come from a read error. The chain carries TRBV3-1 and TRBJ2-4; possibly TRBD2 for D (6 bases). Germline V gene lookup returns CDR1 LGHDT and CDR2 YNNKEL (reference sequence). The CDR3 sequence is 16 residues long. The CDR3 protein is CASSSSGTLAKNTQYF. In DNA form, the CDR3 reads TGTGCCAGCAGCTCATCCGGAACACTAGCCAAAAACACTCAGTACTTC.

In its sample, this clonotype was seen many times. This chain links TRBV7-8 with TRBJ2-3; 15 bases fit TRBD2. This CDR3 contains 21 residues. Germline trimming cut 5 bases from V and 2 bases from J; bases unmatched to any gene: 17. The germline V gene encodes CDR1 SGHVS and CDR2 FQNEAQ. CDR3 amino acids: CASSQQTPGLAGGHNTDTQYF. The CDR3 DNA sequence: TGTGCCAGCAGCCAACAGACTCCGGGACTAGCGGGAGGCCATAACACAGATACGCAGTATTTT.

This clonotype was found many times. The rearrangement joins TRBV6-5 to TRBJ2-1; 7 bases agree with TRBD2. The CDR3 loop spans 16 amino acids. The germline V gene has CDR1 MNHEY and CDR2 SVGAGI. Trimming at V came to 2 bases and at J to 9 bases, leaving 13 bases not matched to a gene. The CDR3 reads CASSYDGGGRFGEQFF. The CDR3, as DNA: TGTGCCAGCAGTTACGATGGGGGAGGGAGGTTCGGTGAGCAGTTCTTC.

The chain uses TRBV20-1 and TRBJ2-5, with TRBD2 matching 15 bases. With 6 bases clipped from V and 5 bases from J, the junction kept 10 bases outside the gene matches. This CDR3 has 16 residues. Germline V gene lookup returns CDR1 DFQATT and CDR2 SNEGSKA (reference sequence). CDR3 sequence (DNA): TGCAGTGCAACCAGGACTAGCGGGGGGGCCGTCGAGACCCAGTACTTC. It is translated as CSATRTSGGAVETQYF.

This clonotype was seen many times. This chain joins TRBV2 and TRBJ2-7; D is possibly TRBD1 (6 bases). The CDR3 contains 13 residues. CDR1 SNHLY and CDR2 FYNNEI come from the germline V gene. The V end was cut by 3 bases, the J end by 1 base, with 7 bases between. The CDR3 region is CASSDDRSYEQYF. CDR3 DNA: TGTGCCAGCAGTGACGACAGGTCCTACGAGCAGTACTTC.

On this clonotype: Possible read error: a much larger clone is one base away. The chain employs TRBV5-4 and TRBJ1-1; 7 bases agree with TRBD1. The CDR3 is 16 amino acids. Germline CDR1 and CDR2: SGHNT and YYREEE (reference sequence). The CDR3 reads CASRIQGIRMNTDAFF. As DNA, the CDR3 is TGTGCCAGCAGGATACAGGGGATTAGAATGAACACTGATGCTTTCTTT.

Details on this clonotype: A much larger clone differs by one base, so this may be a read error. This chain connects TRBV19 to TRBJ2-1, with D perhaps TRBD1 or TRBD2 (6 bases each). There are 13 residues in the CDR3. Trimming removed 3 bases from V and 12 bases from J, with 15 bases in between. From germline, CDR1 is LNHDA and CDR2 SQIVND (reference sequence). The CDR3 is CASSIKKGGGQFF. In nucleotides, the CDR3 is TGTGCCAGTAGTATCAAAAAGGGGGGTGGGCAGTTCTTC.

This CDR3 is CASSPPGQWKSEQYF. The CDR3, as DNA: TGTGCCAGCAGCCCCCCGGGACAGTGGAAAAGCGAGCAGTACTTC. The chain joins TRBV27 to TRBJ2-7; the match to TRBD1 covers 7 bases. V gave up 6 bases and J gave up 6 bases; unmatched junction bases: 14. The CDR3 is made up of 15 amino acids. The V gene's germline CDR1 is MNHEY and CDR2 SMNVEV (reference sequence).

In this sample, this clonotype turned up many times. This chain joins TRBV7-8 and TRBJ2-5, with D perhaps matching TRBD1 (6 bases). V was cut by 5 bases and J by 4 bases, with 17 bases left in between. The CDR3 length is 15 residues. Germline V gene lookup returns CDR1 SGHVS and CDR2 FQNEAQ. The CDR3 loop reads CASSKPGTPRETQYF. CDR3 nucleotide sequence: TGTGCCAGCAGCAAACCCGGGACACCGAGAGAGACCCAGTACTTC.

The table lists this clonotype with a count of one. The junction does not match germline at one end; this may be a read error. The chain links TRBV20-1 to TRBJ2-5, with 7 bases lining up with TRBD1. The V gene's germline CDR1 is DFQATT and CDR2 SNEGSKA (reference sequence). The CDR3 consists of 17 residues. The chain's CDR3 is CSASLQGRGFRGETQHF. DNA for the CDR3: TGCAGTGCTAGCCTACAGGGCAGGGGGTTCCGGGGAGAGACCCAGCACTTC.

This clonotype was counted a few times. At one of its ends the junction is not consistent with the germline gene, which may arise from a read error. The rearrangement links TRBV20-1 to TRBJ1-5; 8 bases align to TRBD1. This CDR3 comprises 16 residues. Germline V gene lookup returns CDR1 DFQATT and CDR2 SNEGSKA (reference sequence). In DNA form, the CDR3 reads TGCAGTGCTAGGGTACCACAGGGGGTGGGCAATGAGCCCCAGCATTTT. Translating it yields CSARVPQGVGNEPQHF.

Points on this clonotype: A read error may explain this, as a much larger clone is one base away. The V gene is TRBV7-2, the J gene TRBJ2-5; 8 nucleotides line up with TRBD2. The CDR3 runs to 15 residues. The germline CDR1 and CDR2 sequences are SGHTA and FQGNSA. The CDR3 nucleotides read TGTGCCAGCAGCCCTGCGGGGACCGGGGGGGAGACCCGGTACTTC. It specifies CASSPAGTGGETRYF.

This clonotype was counted many times. The rearrangement uses TRBV5-1 and TRBJ1-5; D gene unclear. Germline V gene lookup returns CDR1 SGHRS and CDR2 YFSETQ. This CDR3 spans 13 amino acids. V lost 0 bases to trimming and J lost 9 bases, with 10 bases between them. The CDR3 DNA reads as TGCGCCAGCAGCTTGGCAAGAGGGATGCCCCAGCATTTT. Amino acid sequence: CASSLARGMPQHF.

Ten or more counts support this clonotype. J is TRBJ2-7 and V is TRBV3-1, with D unresolved. The CDR3 length is 13 residues. The germline CDR1 and CDR2 sequences are LGHDT and YNNKEL (reference sequence). Trimming shortened V by 0 bases and J by 4 bases, and 7 bases separated the two germline ends. This chain's CDR3 is CASSQDVRYEQYF. The DNA for the CDR3 is TGTGCCAGCAGCCAAGATGTCCGGTACGAGCAGTACTTC.

Details on this clonotype: A single base separates this from a much larger clone, so it may be a read error. The V call is TRBV20-1, the J call TRBJ2-2; 9 bases are a match to TRBD1. There are 14 residues in the CDR3. Germline CDR1 DFQATT, CDR2 SNEGSKA (reference sequence). DNA for the CDR3: TGCAGTGCTTACAGGGGGCTTTATACCGGGGAGCTGTCTTTT. It is translated as CSAYRGLYTGELSF.

V gene TRBV6-5 combines with J gene TRBJ2-5; either TRBD1 or TRBD2 may supply D (5 bases each). CDR1 MNHEY and CDR2 SVGAGI come from the germline V gene. Trimming removed 7 bases at V and 2 bases at J, with 14 bases between. The CDR3 runs to 14 residues. The CDR3 sequence is CASKRGAVQETQYF. DNA of the CDR3: TGTGCCAGCAAAAGGGGAGCGGTACAAGAGACCCAGTACTTC.

The table lists this clonotype with a few counts. V is TRBV12-3 or TRBV12-4 and J is TRBJ2-3; 8 nucleotides agree with TRBD2. This CDR3 has 16 residues. The V and J ends lost 2 bases and 6 bases, in that order; junction bases with no gene match: 10. DNA for the CDR3: TGTGCCAGCAGTTTACGGGGGGGCAAGGGGTCGGATACGCAGTATTTT. Its protein is CASSLRGGKGSDTQYF.

This clonotype was found a few times. V and J are TRBV7-8 and TRBJ2-5; D is possibly TRBD2 (5 bases). Germline V gene lookup returns CDR1 SGHVS and CDR2 FQNEAQ. The CDR3 runs to 15 residues. Trimming removed 4 bases at V and 5 bases at J, with 17 bases between. The CDR3: CASSSMGRGQETQYF. The CDR3 DNA follows: TGTGCCAGCAGCTCTATGGGCCGGGGTCAGGAGACCCAGTACTTC. The full variable domain, its missing parts supplied by reference TRBV7-8 and TRBJ2-5, is GAGVSQSPRYKVAKRGQDVALRCDPISGHVSLFWYQQALGQGPEFLTYFQNEAQLDKSGLPSDRFFAERPEGSVSTLKIQRTQQEDSAVYLCASSSMGRGQETQYFGPGTRLLVL.

In its sample, this clonotype was seen many times. V usage is TRBV29-1 and J usage is TRBJ2-7; D gene unclear. V was trimmed by 1 base and J by 1 base, leaving 5 bases between them. Germline V gene lookup returns CDR1 SQVTM and CDR2 ANQGSEA. The CDR3 runs to 12 residues. CDR3 DNA sequence: TGCAGCGTTGAAGCAGAATCCTACGAGCAGTACTTC. Translation gives CSVEAESYEQYF.

In the case of this clonotype: A much larger clone lies a single base off, so this may be a read error. The chain combines TRBV15 with TRBJ2-1; D is ambiguous. Deletions cut 4 bases from V and 8 bases from J, with 18 bases between. The CDR3 length is 15 residues. CDR1 and CDR2 from the germline V gene are LNHNV and YYDKDF (reference sequence). The DNA for the CDR3 is TGTGCCACCAGCAAACCCGCCTCTTTGCGCGATGAGCAGTTCTTC. Translation: CATSKPASLRDEQFF.

The chain couples TRBV27 to TRBJ2-7; 8 nucleotides line up with TRBD2. Germline CDR1 is MNHEY and CDR2 is SMNVEV (reference sequence). CDR3 size: 17 residues. The V gene end was trimmed by 6 bases and the J gene end by 2 bases; junction bases not matched to a gene: 15. The CDR3 DNA reads TGTGCCAGCAGACCGTCCGGGTTAGCGGGACCTACCTACGAGCAGTACTTC. The encoded protein is CASRPSGLAGPTYEQYF.

About this clonotype: One end of the junction does not line up with germline, which may come from a read error. The chain has TRBV4-2 and TRBJ1-1; 7 bases fit TRBD1. The CDR3 length is 15 residues. CDR1 and CDR2 (germline): LGHNA, YNFKEQ. CDR3 sequence: CASSRHRGEKTEAFF. CDR3 in DNA: TGTGCTAGCAGCCGCCACAGGGGCGAGAAAACTGAAGCTTTCTTT.